This T cell receptor beta chain was recovered during a study of beta chain features in type 1 diabetes. This clone turned up a few times. Its matching antigen is unknown. Reverse transcription of all isolated RNA meant that expressed TCRB transcripts were sequenced. Method: immunoSEQ multiplex PCR; TCRdb's copy keeps in-frame clones and lacks some. The repertoire includes 300,000 to 400,000 clones, around a tenth of them detected once, and 0.45% to 0.65% sits in the top ten. The germline CDR1 and CDR2 sequences are KGHSH and LQKENI. V gave up 2 bases and J gave up 6 bases; unmatched junction bases: 7. The CDR3 extends over 15 amino acids. The study, taken as a whole, reports: Among all four CD4+ subsets, Type 1 diabetes patients had TCRB CDR3s that were moderately but significantly shorter.

One heparinised blood draw, averaging approximately 0.11 L, came from each donor. This TCR came from a man younger than 40 with type 1 diabetes. This chain uses TRBV18 with TRBJ1-2; 9 bases are a match to TRBD1. Sequencing input: central memory CD4+ T cells from blood. This CDR3 is CASSPGTGYGNGYTF. The CDR3 bases are TGTGCCAGCTCACCAGGGACAGGGTACGGGAATGGCTACACCTTC.